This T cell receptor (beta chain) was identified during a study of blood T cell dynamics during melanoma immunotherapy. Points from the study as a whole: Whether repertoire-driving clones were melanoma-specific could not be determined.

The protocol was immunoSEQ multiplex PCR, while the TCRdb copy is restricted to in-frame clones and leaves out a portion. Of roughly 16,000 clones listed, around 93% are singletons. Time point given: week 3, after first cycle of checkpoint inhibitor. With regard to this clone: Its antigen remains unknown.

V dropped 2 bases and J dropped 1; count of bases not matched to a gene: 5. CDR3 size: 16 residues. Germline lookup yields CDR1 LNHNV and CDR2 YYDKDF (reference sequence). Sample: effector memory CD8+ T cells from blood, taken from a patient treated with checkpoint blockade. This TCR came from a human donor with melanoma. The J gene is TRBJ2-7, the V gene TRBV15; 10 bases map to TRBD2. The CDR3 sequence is CATSRPGTSASYEQYF. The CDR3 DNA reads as TGTGCCACCAGCAGACCCGGGACTAGCGCTTCCTACGAGCAGTACTTC.